This TCR beta chain comes out of a study of regulatory T cells in long-lasting Graves disease. V was trimmed by 7 bases and J by 2 bases, leaving 6 bases between them. The CDR3 totals 11 residues. Germline V CDR1 and CDR2: MNHNS, SASEGT. iRepertoire HTBI primers and Arm-PCR of CDR3 regions built TCR beta libraries. TCRdb reprocessed the multiplex PCR reads via MiXCR and lists one record per CDR3 protein. Found here are roughly 350,000 distinct CDR3 sequences, 16% of them singletons; the top ten hold 25% to 30%. Overall study findings and caveats: Persistent cases favored TRBV28, TRBJ1-2 and TRBJ2-5.

Time point noted: newly diagnosed GD, antithyroid drugs for less than 3 months. The TCR library was made from RNA extracted from PBMCs. About this clonotype itself: The antigen is not known.

This sample was also put to use in a study of T cells in Graves' hyperthyroidism and ophthalmopathy. That source notes: Every diagnosis used clinical symptoms, serum thyroxine and TRAb, thyroid ultrasound and orbital computed tomography. Model-based prediction identified ophthalmopathy a median 6.5 months prior to its onset.

The sample was peripheral blood mononuclear cells (PBMCs), taken at new diagnosis, from a patient treated with antithyroid drugs. This receptor was identified in a man aged 35 to 55 with Graves disease. The chain joins TRBV6-1 to TRBJ2-7; the D gene is possibly TRBD2 (5 bases). This CDR3 reads CASTGTYEQYF. CDR3 nucleotide sequence: TGTGCCAGCACGGGGACCTACGAGCAGTACTTC.